This T cell receptor beta chain was observed in a study of read filtering for tumor transcriptome and immune sequencing. Looking at the study overall: The cohort had about 16 men and 14 women aged about 45 to 90, mean about 70 years. RNA-seq yielded only about 75 to 1,300 TCR reads, IR-seq about 4 to 10.27 million.

This CDR3 region has 13 residues. Germline V gives CDR1 KGHSH, CDR2 LQKENI. The V end lost 4 bases, the J end lost 3 bases, and 10 bases lay between the germline ends. Study-wide points: The CD138-negative fraction was mixed bone marrow immune cells, not pure T cells. About 81.9% of IR-seq clonotypes had one read, totaling around 4% of reads; RNA-seq: 74.6% and 44.6%.

From about 400 ng of RNA, a library with molecular barcoded alpha/delta and beta/gamma adaptors was made. Via MiXCR, TCRdb re-called the reads, giving one row per CDR3 protein. This table holds tens of thousands of distinct CDR3 sequences, roughly a fifth found once. This clonotype was recorded many times. Its antigen is not known. Sequencing was carried out using a population of CD138-negative cells sorted from bone marrow. The genes are TRBV18 and TRBJ2-7, with D possibly being TRBD1 (6 bases). The sequence derives from a donor aged 40 or over with multiple myeloma. The CDR3 sequence: CASSLRTDYEQYF. For the CDR3, the DNA is TGTGCCAGCTCACTCAGGACAGACTACGAGCAGTACTTC.